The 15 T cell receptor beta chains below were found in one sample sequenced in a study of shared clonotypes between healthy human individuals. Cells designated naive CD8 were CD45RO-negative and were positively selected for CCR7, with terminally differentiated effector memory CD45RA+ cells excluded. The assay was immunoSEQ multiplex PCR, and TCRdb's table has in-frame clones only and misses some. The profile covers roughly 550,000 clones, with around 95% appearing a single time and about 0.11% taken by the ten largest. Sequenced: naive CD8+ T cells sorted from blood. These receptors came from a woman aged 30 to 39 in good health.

The CDR3 region is CSVELQGWSYEQYF. DNA of the CDR3: TGCAGCGTTGAGCTACAGGGTTGGTCCTACGAGCAGTACTTC. This sequence joins TRBV29-1 and TRBJ2-7; a weak D match, TRBD1 (6 bases). The germline V gene encodes CDR1 SQVTM and CDR2 ANQGSEA. The CDR3 is 14 amino acids. V dropped 3 bases and J dropped 1 base, with 13 bases sitting between them.

The chain's CDR3 is CASCPSGLVYEQYF. The CDR3 nucleotides are TGTGCCAGCTGCCCCTCCGGACTAGTGTACGAGCAGTACTTC. The V call is TRBV7-8, the J call TRBJ2-7; 7 bases agree with TRBD2. Germline CDR1 SGHVS, CDR2 FQNEAQ. J was trimmed by 4 bases and V by 8 bases; bases with no gene match: 11. CDR3 length equals 14 residues. Filled out from reference TRBV7-8 and TRBJ2-7, the complete variable domain reads GAGVSQSPRYKVAKRGQDVALRCDPISGHVSLFWYQQALGQGPEFLTYFQNEAQLDKSGLPSDRFFAERPEGSVSTLKIQRTQQEDSAVYLCASCPSGLVYEQYFGPGTRLTVT.

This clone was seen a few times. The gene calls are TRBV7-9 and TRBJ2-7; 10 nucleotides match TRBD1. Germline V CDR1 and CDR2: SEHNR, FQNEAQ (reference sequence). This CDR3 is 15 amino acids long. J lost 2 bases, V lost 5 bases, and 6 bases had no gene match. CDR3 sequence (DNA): TGTGCCAGCAGCCAACGGGACAGGGGAACCTACGAGCAGTACTTC. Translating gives CASSQRDRGTYEQYF.

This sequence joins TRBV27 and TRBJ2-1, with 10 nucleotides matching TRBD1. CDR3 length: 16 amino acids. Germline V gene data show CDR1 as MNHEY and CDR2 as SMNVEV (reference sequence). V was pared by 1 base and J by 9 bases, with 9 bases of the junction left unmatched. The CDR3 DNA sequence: TGTGCCAGCAGTTTATACGGGACAGGGGTCATCGGTGAGCAGTTCTTC. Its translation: CASSLYGTGVIGEQFF.

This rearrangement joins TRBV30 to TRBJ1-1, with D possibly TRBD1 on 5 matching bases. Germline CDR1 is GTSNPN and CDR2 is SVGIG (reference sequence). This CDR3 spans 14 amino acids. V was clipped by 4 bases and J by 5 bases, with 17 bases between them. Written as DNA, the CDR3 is TGTGCCTGGACCGTGGGGGTAATGGGAACTGAAGCTTTCTTT. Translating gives CAWTVGVMGTEAFF.

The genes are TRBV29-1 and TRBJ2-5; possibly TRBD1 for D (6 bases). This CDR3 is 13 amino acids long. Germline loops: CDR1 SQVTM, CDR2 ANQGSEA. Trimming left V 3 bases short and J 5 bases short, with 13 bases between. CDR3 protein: CSVETGRVETQYF. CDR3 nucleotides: TGCAGCGTTGAGACAGGCCGGGTGGAGACCCAGTACTTC.

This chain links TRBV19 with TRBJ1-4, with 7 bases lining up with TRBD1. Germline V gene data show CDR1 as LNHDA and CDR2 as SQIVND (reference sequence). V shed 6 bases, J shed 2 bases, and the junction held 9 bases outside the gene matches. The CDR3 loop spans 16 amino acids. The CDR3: CASRQGTGGTNEKLFF. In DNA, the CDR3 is TGTGCCAGTAGACAGGGGACCGGGGGTACTAATGAAAAACTGTTTTTT.

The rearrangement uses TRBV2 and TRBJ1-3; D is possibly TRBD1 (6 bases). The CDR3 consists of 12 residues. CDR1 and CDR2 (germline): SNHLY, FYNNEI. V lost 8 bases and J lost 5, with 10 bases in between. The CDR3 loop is CASQGSRNTIYF. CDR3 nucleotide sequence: TGTGCCAGCCAGGGGTCTCGAAACACCATATATTTT. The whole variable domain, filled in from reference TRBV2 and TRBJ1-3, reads EPEVTQTPSHQVTQMGQEVILRCVPISNHLYFYWYRQILGQKVEFLVSFYNNEISEKSEIFDDQFSVERPDGSNFTLKIRSTKLEDSAMYFCASQGSRNTIYFGEGSWLTVV.

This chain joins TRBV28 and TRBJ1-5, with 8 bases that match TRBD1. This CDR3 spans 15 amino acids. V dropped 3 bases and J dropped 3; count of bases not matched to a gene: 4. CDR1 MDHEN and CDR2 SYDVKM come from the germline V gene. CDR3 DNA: TGTGCCAGCAGTTTCCGGACAGGGATCAATCAGCCCCAGCATTTT. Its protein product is CASSFRTGINQPQHF.

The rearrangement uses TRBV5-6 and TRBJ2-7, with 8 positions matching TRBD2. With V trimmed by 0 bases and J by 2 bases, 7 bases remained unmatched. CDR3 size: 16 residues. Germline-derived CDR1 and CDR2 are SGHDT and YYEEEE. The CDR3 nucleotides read TGTGCCAGCAGCTTGGCCCCTAGCGGGTTCACCTACGAGCAGTACTTC. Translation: CASSLAPSGFTYEQYF. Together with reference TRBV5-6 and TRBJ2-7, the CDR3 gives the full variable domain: DAGVTQSPTHLIKTRGQQVTLRCSPKSGHDTVSWYQQALGQGPQFIFQYYEEEERQRGNFPDRFSGHQFPNYSSELNVNALLLGDSALYLCASSLAPSGFTYEQYFGPGTRLTVT.

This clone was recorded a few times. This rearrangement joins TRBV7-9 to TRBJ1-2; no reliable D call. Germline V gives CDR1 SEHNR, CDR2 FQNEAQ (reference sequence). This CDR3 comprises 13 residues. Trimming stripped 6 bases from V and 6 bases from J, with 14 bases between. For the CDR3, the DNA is TGTGCCAGCAGTCGCGACTCGCCGGATGGCTACACCTTC. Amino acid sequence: CASSRDSPDGYTF.

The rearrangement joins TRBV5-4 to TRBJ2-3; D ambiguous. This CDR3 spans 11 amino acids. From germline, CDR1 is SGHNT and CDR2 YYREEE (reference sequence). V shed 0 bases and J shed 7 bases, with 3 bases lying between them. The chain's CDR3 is CASSLGYTQYF. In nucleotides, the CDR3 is TGTGCCAGCAGCTTGGGGTATACGCAGTATTTT.

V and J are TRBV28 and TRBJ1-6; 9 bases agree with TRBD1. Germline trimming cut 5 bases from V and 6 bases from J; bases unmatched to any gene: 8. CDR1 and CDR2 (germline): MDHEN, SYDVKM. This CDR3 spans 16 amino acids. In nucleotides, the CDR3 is TGTGCCAGCAGTATGCCAGGACAGGGGATTAATTCACCCCTCCACTTT. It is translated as CASSMPGQGINSPLHF.

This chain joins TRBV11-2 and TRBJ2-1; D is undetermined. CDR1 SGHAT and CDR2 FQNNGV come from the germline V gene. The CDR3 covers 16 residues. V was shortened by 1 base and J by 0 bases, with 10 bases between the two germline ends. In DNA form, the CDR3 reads TGTGCCAGCAGCTTAGTTAGGGTCAGCTCCTACAATGAGCAGTTCTTC. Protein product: CASSLVRVSSYNEQFF.

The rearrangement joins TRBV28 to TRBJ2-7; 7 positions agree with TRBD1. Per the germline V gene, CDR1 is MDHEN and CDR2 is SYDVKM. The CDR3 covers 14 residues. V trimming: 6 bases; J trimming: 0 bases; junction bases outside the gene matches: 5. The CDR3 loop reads CASREDRSSYEQYF. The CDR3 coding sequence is TGTGCCAGCAGGGAGGACAGGAGCTCCTACGAGCAGTACTTC.